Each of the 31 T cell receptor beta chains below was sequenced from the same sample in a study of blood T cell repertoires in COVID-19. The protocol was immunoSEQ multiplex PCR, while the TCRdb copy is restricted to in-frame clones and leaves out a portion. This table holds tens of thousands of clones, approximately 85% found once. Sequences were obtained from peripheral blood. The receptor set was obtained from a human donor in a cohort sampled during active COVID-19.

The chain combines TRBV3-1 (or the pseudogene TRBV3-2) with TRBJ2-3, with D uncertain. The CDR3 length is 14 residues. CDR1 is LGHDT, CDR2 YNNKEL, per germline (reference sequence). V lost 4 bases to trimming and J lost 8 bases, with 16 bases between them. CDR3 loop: CASSLGEGVGTQYF. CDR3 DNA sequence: TGTGCCAGCAGCCTCGGAGAAGGAGTTGGTACGCAGTATTTT.

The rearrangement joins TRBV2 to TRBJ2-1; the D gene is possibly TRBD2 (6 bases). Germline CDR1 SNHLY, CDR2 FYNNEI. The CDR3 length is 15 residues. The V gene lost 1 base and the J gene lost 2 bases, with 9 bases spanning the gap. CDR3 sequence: CASSEDRGTYNEQFF. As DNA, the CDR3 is TGTGCCAGCAGTGAAGATCGGGGGACCTACAATGAGCAGTTCTTC.

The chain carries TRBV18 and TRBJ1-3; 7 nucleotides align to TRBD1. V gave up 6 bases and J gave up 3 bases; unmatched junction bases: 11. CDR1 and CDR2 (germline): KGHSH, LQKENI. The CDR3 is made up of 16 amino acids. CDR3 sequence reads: CASSQPGTEGGNTIYF. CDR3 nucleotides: TGTGCCAGCTCGCAACCCGGGACAGAGGGTGGAAACACCATATATTTT.

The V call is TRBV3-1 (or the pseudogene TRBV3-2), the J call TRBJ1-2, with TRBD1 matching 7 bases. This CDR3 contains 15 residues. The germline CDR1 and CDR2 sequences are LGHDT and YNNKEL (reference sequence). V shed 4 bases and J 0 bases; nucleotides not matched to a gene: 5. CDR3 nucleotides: TGTGCCAGCAGCCTACGGGGACAGACTAACTATGGCTACACCTTC. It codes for CASSLRGQTNYGYTF.

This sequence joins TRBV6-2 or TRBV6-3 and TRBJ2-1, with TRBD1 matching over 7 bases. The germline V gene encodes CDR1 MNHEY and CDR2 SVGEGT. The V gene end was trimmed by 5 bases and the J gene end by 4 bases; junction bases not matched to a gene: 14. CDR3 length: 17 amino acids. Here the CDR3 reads CASSPLTGVKRYNEQFF. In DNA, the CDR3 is TGTGCCAGCAGTCCGCTTACAGGGGTGAAAAGGTACAATGAGCAGTTCTTC.

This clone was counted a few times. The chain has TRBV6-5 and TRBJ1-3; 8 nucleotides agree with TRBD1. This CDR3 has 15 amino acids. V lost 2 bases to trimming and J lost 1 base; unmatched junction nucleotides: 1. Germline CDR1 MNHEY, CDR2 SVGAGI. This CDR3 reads CASSYRTGSGNTIYF. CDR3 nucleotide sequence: TGTGCCAGCAGTTACCGGACAGGGTCTGGAAACACCATATATTTT.

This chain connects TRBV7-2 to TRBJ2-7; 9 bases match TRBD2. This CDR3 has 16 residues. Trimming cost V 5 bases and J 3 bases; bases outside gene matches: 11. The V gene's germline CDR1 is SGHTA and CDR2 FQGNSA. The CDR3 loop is CASSTSSGGTLYEQYF. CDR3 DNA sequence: TGTGCCAGCAGCACCTCAAGCGGGGGGACCCTCTACGAGCAGTACTTC.

CDR3: CASSIYGTNANYGYTF. The CDR3 bases are TGTGCCAGTAGTATCTACGGAACTAACGCTAACTATGGCTACACCTTC. The gene calls are TRBV19 and TRBJ1-2; the D is unclear. Germline V gene sequence: CDR1 LNHDA, CDR2 SQIVND (reference sequence). CDR3 length: 16 amino acids. Trimming took 3 bases from V and 0 from J, leaving 14 bases between them. The full variable domain, its missing parts supplied by reference TRBV19 and TRBJ1-2, is DGGITQSPKYLFRKEGQNVTLSCEQNLNHDAMYWYRQDPGQGLRLIYYSQIVNDFQKGDIAEGYSVSREKKESFPLTVTSAQKNPTAFYLCASSIYGTNANYGYTFGSGTRLTVV.

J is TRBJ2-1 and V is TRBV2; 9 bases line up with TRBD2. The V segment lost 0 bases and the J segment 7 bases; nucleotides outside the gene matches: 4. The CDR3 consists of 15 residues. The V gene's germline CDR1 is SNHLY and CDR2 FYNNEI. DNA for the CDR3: TGTGCCAGCAGTGAAGCTAGCGGGGGCGGGAATGAGCAGTTCTTC. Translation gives CASSEASGGGNEQFF.

CDR3 in DNA: TGTGCTAGTGGTTTGGGGACTAGCGGGGTTACAGATACGCAGTATTTT. Amino acids: CASGLGTSGVTDTQYF. The chain uses TRBV12-5 and TRBJ2-3; 12 bases fit TRBD2. Per germline, CDR1 LGHNT and CDR2 FRNRAP. V lost 1 base, J lost 3 bases, and 2 bases stayed unmatched. The CDR3 contains 16 residues. Full variable domain (missing parts from reference TRBV12-5 and TRBJ2-3): DARVTQTPRHKVTEMGQEVTMRCQPILGHNTVFWYRQTMMQGLELLAYFRNRAPLDDSGMPKDRFSAEMPDATLATLKIQPSEPRDSAVYFCASGLGTSGVTDTQYFGPGTRLTVL.

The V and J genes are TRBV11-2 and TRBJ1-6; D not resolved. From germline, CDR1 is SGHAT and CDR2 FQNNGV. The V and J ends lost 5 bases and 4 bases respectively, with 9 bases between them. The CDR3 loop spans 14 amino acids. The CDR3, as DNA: TGTGCCAGCAGCAACCCTCAGTATAATTCACCCCTCCACTTT. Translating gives CASSNPQYNSPLHF.

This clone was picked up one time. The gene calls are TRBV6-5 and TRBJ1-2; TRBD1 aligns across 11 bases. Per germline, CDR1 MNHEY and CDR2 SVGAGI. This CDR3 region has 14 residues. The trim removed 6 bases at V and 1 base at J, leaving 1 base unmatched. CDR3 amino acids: CASRGQGGNYGYTF. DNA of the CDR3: TGTGCCAGCAGGGGACAGGGGGGTAACTATGGCTACACCTTC.

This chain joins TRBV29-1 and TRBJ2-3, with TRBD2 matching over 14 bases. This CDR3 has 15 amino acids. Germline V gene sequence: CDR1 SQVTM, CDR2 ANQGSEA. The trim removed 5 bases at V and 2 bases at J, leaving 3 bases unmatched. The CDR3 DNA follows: TGCAGCGTTAGGGGACTAGCGGGGGTCACAGATACGCAGTATTTT. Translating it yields CSVRGLAGVTDTQYF.

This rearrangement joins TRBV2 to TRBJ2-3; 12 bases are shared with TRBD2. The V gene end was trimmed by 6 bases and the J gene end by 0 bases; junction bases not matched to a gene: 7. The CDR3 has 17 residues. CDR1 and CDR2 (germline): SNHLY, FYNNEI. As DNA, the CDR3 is TGTGCCAGCAGCCCCACTAGCGGGGGGACTAGCACAGATACGCAGTATTTT. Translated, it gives CASSPTSGGTSTDTQYF.

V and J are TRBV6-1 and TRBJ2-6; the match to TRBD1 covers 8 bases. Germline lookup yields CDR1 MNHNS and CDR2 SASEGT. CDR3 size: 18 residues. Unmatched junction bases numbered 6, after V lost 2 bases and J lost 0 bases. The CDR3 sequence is CASSELTGAASGANVLTF. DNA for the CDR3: TGTGCCAGCAGTGAATTGACAGGGGCTGCCTCTGGGGCCAACGTCCTGACTTTC.

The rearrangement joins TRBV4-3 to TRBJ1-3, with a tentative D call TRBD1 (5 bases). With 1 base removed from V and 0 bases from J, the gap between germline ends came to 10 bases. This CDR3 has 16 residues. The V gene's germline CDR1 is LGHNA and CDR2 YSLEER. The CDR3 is CASSQGDRGSGNTIYF. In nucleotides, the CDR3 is TGCGCCAGCAGCCAAGGTGACAGAGGCTCTGGAAACACCATATATTTT.

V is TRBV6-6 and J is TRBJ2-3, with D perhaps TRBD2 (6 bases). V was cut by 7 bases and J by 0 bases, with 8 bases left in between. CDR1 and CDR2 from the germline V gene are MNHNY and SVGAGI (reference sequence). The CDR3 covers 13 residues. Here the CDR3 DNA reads TGTGCCAGCACTAGCGCAAGCACAGATACGCAGTATTTT. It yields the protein CASTSASTDTQYF.

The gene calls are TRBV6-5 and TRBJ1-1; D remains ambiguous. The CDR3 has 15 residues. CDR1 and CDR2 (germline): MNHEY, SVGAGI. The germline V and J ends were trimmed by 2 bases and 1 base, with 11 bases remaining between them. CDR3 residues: CASSYDRLSNTEAFF. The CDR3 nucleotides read TGTGCCAGCAGTTACGATCGACTCTCGAACACTGAAGCTTTCTTT.

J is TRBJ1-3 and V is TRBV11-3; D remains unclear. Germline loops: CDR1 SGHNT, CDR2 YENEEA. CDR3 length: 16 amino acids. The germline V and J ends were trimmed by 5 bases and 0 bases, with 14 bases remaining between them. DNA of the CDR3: TGTGCCAGCAGCACTAGACTGTTCAGCTCTGGAAACACCATATATTTT. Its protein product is CASSTRLFSSGNTIYF.

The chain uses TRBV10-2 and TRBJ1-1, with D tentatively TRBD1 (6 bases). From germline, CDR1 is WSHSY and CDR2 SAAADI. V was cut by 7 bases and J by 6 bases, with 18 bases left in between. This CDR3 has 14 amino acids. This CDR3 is CASTSQGYRSEAFF. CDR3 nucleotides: TGCGCCAGCACCTCACAGGGCTATCGGTCTGAAGCTTTCTTT.

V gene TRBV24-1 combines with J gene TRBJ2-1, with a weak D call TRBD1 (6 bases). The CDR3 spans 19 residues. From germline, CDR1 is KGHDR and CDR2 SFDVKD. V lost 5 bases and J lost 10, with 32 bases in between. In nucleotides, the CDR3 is TGTGCCACCAGTGCCCTGAAGGGGGTTCGGAATATCTACACGGGGGAGCAGTTCTTC. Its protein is CATSALKGVRNIYTGEQFF.

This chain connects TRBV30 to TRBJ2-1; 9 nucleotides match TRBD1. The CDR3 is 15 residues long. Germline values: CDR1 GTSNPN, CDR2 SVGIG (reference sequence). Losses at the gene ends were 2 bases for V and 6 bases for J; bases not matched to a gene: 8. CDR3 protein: CAWSPWTGDINEQFF. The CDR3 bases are TGTGCCTGGAGTCCCTGGACAGGGGATATCAATGAGCAGTTCTTC.

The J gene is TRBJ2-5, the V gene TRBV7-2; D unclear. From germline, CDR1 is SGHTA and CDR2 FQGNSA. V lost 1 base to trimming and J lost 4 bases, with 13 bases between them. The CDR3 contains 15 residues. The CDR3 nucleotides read TGTGCCAGCAGCTTAGACTACACCAGCCCAGAGACCCAGTACTTC. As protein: CASSLDYTSPETQYF.

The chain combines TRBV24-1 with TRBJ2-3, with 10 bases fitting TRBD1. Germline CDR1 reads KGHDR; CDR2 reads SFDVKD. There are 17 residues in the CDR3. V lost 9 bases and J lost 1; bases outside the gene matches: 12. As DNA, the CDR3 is TGTGCCACCTCTACCCGGGACAGGGGCCTCCGCACAGATACGCAGTATTTT. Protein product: CATSTRDRGLRTDTQYF.

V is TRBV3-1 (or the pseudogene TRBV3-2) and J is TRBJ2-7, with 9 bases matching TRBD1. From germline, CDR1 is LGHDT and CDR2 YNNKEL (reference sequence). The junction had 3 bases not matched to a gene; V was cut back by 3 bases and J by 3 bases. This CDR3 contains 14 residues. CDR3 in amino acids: CASSHEDRGYEQYF. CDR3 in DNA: TGTGCCAGCAGCCACGAGGACAGGGGCTACGAGCAGTACTTC.

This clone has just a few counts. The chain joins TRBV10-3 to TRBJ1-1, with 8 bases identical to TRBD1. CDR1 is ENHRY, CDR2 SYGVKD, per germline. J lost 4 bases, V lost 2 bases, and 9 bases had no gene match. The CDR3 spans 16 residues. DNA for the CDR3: TGTGCCATCAGTGAGGCTGGAGAGGGGACAGGCACTGAAGCTTTCTTT. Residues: CAISEAGEGTGTEAFF.

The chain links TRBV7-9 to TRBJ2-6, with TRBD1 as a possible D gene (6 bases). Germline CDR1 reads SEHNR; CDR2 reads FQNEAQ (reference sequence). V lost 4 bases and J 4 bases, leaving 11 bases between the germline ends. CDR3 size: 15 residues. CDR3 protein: CASSSTGKGANVLTF. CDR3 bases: TGTGCCAGCAGCTCCACAGGGAAGGGGGCCAACGTCCTGACTTTC.

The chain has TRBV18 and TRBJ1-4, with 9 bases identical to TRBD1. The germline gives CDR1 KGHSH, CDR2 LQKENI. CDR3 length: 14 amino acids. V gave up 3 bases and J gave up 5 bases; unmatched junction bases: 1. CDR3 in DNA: TGTGCCAGCTCACCCGGGACAGGGAATGAAAAACTGTTTTTT. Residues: CASSPGTGNEKLFF. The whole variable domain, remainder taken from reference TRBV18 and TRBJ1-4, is NAGVMQNPRHLVRRRGQEARLRCSPMKGHSHVYWYRQLPEEGLKFMVYLQKENIIDESGMPKERFSAEFPKEGPSILRIQQVVRGDSAAYFCASSPGTGNEKLFFGSGTQLSVL.

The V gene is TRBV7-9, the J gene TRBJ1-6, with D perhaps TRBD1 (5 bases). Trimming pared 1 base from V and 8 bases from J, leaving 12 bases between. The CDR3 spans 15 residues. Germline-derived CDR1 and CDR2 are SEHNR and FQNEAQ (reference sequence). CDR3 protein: CASSLDQGKYSPLHF. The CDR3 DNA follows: TGTGCCAGCAGCTTAGATCAGGGCAAGTATTCACCCCTCCACTTT.

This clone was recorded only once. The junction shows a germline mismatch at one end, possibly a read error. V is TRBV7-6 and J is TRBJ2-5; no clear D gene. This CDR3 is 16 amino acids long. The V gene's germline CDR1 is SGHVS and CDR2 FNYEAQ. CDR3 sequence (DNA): TGTGCCAGCAGCCTTAGGCCTCCCGACAACCAGGAGACCCAGTACTTC. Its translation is CASSLRPPDNQETQYF.

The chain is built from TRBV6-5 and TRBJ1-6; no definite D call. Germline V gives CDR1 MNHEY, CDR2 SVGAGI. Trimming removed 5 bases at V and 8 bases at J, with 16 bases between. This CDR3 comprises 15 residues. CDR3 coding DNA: TGTGCCAGCAGTCTTTTCCTGAGTGAGGATTCACCCCTCCACTTT. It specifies CASSLFLSEDSPLHF.